Following are 30 T cell receptor beta chains from one sample sequenced in a study of T-cell memory formation after mild COVID-19. TCRdb processed the 5' RACE reads anew with MiXCR; each CDR3 protein has one entry. The sample comprises around 210,000 distinct CDR3 sequences, around 9.5% of which are singletons, and 3.5% to 4% rests with the top ten. Sequenced sample: PBMCs or a T cell subset sorted from them (not recorded which). All receptors come from a man younger than 35 who had mild COVID-19 (a few samples of this study predate the infection). Cell type and time point are not known.

This clonotype showed up just a few times. This chain connects TRBV5-6 to TRBJ2-3; 7 bases map to TRBD2. CDR3 length: 14 amino acids. The germline gives CDR1 SGHDT, CDR2 YYEEEE. V was pared by 3 bases and J by 0 bases, with 1 base of the junction left unmatched. CDR3 sequence (DNA): TGTGCCAGCAGCTGGGGGGGAAGCACAGATACGCAGTATTTT. Residues: CASSWGGSTDTQYF.

This clonotype appeared many times. V gene TRBV6-6 combines with J gene TRBJ1-6, with no clear D. Trimming pared 7 bases from V and 7 bases from J, leaving 11 bases between. The CDR3 consists of 13 residues. Per germline, CDR1 MNHNY and CDR2 SVGAGI (reference sequence). CDR3: CASTPDKNSPLHF. The CDR3 nucleotides read TGTGCCAGCACCCCAGACAAGAATTCACCCCTCCACTTT.

This chain uses TRBV20-1 with TRBJ2-5; either TRBD1 or TRBD2 may supply D (5 bases each). This CDR3 has 16 amino acids. Germline V gene sequence: CDR1 DFQATT, CDR2 SNEGSKA (reference sequence). The CDR3 protein is CSPRSPVRGRRETQYF. DNA for the CDR3: TGCAGCCCACGCTCCCCGGTGAGGGGCCGCCGGGAGACCCAGTACTTC.

The CDR3 region is CASSQEGTSRGGYTF. The CDR3 coding sequence is TGCGCCAGCAGCCAGGAAGGGACATCCCGAGGTGGCTACACCTTC. The chain combines TRBV4-3 with TRBJ1-2; D is perhaps TRBD1 (6 bases). Germline V gene data show CDR1 as LGHNA and CDR2 as YSLEER. V shed 3 bases and J shed 7 bases, with 18 bases lying between them. The CDR3 is 15 amino acids.

The rearrangement links TRBV2 to TRBJ2-3; D is possibly TRBD1 (5 bases). The CDR3 totals 14 residues. Trimming took 4 bases from V and 2 from J, leaving 10 bases between them. CDR1 and CDR2 (germline): SNHLY, FYNNEI. This CDR3 is CASSVGQFTDTQYF. The CDR3 nucleotides are TGTGCCAGCAGTGTGGGGCAGTTCACAGATACGCAGTATTTT.

The gene calls are TRBV10-3 and TRBJ1-5; D gene uncertain. The CDR3 covers 14 residues. The ends were cut back, 11 bases at V and 4 bases at J, with 18 bases in the middle. The germline CDR1 and CDR2 sequences are ENHRY and SYGVKD. This CDR3 is CASSFGLGNQPQHF. CDR3 bases: TGTGCCTCCTCGTTCGGGTTAGGAAATCAGCCCCAGCATTTT.

This CDR3 is CASSLPVGSYNEQFF. CDR3 DNA: TGTGCCAGCAGCTTACCGGTGGGGTCCTACAATGAGCAGTTCTTC. The chain employs TRBV11-2 and TRBJ2-1; D unresolved. Germline V lookup: CDR1 SGHAT, CDR2 FQNNGV. This CDR3 comprises 15 residues. V lost 2 bases, J lost 1 base, and 9 bases lay in between.

This clonotype was counted ten times or more. The CDR3 DNA follows: TGTGCCAGCAGAAAGTTGGGTGGGAAAGATACGCAGTATTTT. This sequence encodes CASRKLGGKDTQYF. The gene calls are TRBV4-2 and TRBJ2-3, with unresolved D. With 6 bases removed from V and 5 bases from J, the gap between germline ends came to 15 bases. The CDR3 sequence is 14 residues long. CDR1 and CDR2 from the germline V gene are LGHNA and YNFKEQ.

The CDR3 DNA sequence: TGTGCCAGCAGCGCCCCGGAGGGTCACGAGCAGTACTTC. Its translation is CASSAPEGHEQYF. The chain couples TRBV5-5 to TRBJ2-7, with TRBD2 as a possible D gene (6 bases). CDR3 size: 13 residues. The germline CDR1 and CDR2 sequences are SGHKS and YYEKEE (reference sequence). The V end was cut by 4 bases, the J end by 5 bases, with 13 bases between.

The table lists this clonotype with a few counts. The chain carries TRBV6-5 and TRBJ2-7; D ambiguous. In germline, CDR1 is MNHEY, CDR2 SVGAGI. The CDR3 contains 12 residues. With 1 base removed from V and 4 bases from J, the gap between germline ends came to 5 bases. The CDR3 sequence is CASSYWGYEQYF. CDR3 DNA: TGTGCCAGCAGTTACTGGGGATACGAGCAGTACTTC.

This clonotype was detected many times. V gene TRBV4-2 combines with J gene TRBJ2-7, with 8 bases matching TRBD1. The junction had 1 base not matched to a gene; V was cut back by 0 bases and J by 0 bases. The CDR3 extends over 15 amino acids. Germline-derived CDR1 and CDR2 are LGHNA and YNFKEQ. The CDR3, as DNA: TGTGCCAGCAGCCAAGATGGGACAGGCTCCTACGAGCAGTACTTC. It is translated as CASSQDGTGSYEQYF.

J is TRBJ2-1 and V is TRBV15; possible D gene TRBD1, 5 bases. Germline V gives CDR1 LNHNV, CDR2 YYDKDF (reference sequence). This CDR3 has 14 amino acids. V shed 2 bases and J shed 2 bases, with 7 bases lying between them. The CDR3 sequence is CATSRQGTYNEQFF. The CDR3 DNA is TGTGCCACCAGCAGACAGGGTACCTACAATGAGCAGTTCTTC.

The chain recombines TRBV15 with TRBJ1-5; 7 bases align to TRBD1. The CDR3 extends over 15 amino acids. Germline V gives CDR1 LNHNV, CDR2 YYDKDF (reference sequence). Trimming cost V 6 bases and J 6 bases; bases outside gene matches: 11. The CDR3 region has the DNA TGTGCCACCAGACCAGAGGGACAGCGAATTCAGCCCCAGCATTTT. It translates to CATRPEGQRIQPQHF.

The chain is built from TRBV7-2 and TRBJ1-1; D gene unclear. This CDR3 has 15 amino acids. Trimming shortened V by 1 base and J by 7 bases, and 16 bases separated the two germline ends. CDR1 and CDR2 (germline): SGHTA, FQGNSA. The CDR3 nucleotides read TGTGCCAGCAGCTTAGATTTGCGGGGAGGCGTTGAAGCTTTCTTT. Its translation: CASSLDLRGGVEAFF.

This clonotype was observed a handful of times. This chain connects TRBV7-2 to TRBJ1-3; D is perhaps TRBD1 (5 bases). Germline V CDR1 and CDR2: SGHTA, FQGNSA. The CDR3 sequence is 16 residues long. Trimming cost V 5 bases and J 2 bases, with 16 bases left between them. The CDR3 bases are TGTGCCAGCAGCCCCATCGCAGGGCTGACTGGAAACACCATATATTTT. Its translation: CASSPIAGLTGNTIYF.

This clonotype was observed a few times. The CDR3 reads CASSQEGTGRLYEQYV. The DNA of the CDR3 is TGCGCCAGCAGCCAAGAGGGGACAGGGAGGCTATACGAGCAGTACGTC. This chain uses TRBV4-1 with TRBJ2-7; 9 bases map to TRBD1. Looked up from germline, CDR1 is MGHRA and CDR2 is YSYEKL. The CDR3 consists of 16 residues. After removal of 0 bases from V and 4 bases from J, the junction contained 7 bases not matched to a gene.

The chain recombines TRBV19 with TRBJ2-3, with D maybe TRBD1 (5 bases). Germline V gives CDR1 LNHDA, CDR2 SQIVND (reference sequence). This CDR3 is 15 amino acids long. Trimming pared 4 bases from V and 0 bases from J, leaving 11 bases between. The CDR3 here is CASSNWAGSTDTQYF. For the CDR3, the DNA is TGTGCCAGTAGTAATTGGGCAGGGAGCACAGATACGCAGTATTTT.

This clonotype has at least ten counts. The chain carries TRBV7-6 and TRBJ1-3, with D possibly being TRBD1 (5 bases). Per the germline V gene, CDR1 is SGHVS and CDR2 is FNYEAQ. V dropped 3 bases and J dropped 2 bases, with 8 bases sitting between them. The CDR3 is 14 amino acids. The DNA of the CDR3 is TGTGCCAGCAGCTTGAGGGGAGCTGGAAACACCATATATTTT. Protein: CASSLRGAGNTIYF.

This clonotype showed up many times. V and J are TRBV5-1 and TRBJ2-3, with D possibly TRBD2 on 6 matching bases. Germline values: CDR1 SGHRS, CDR2 YFSETQ. V was clipped by 5 bases and J by 3 bases, with 7 bases between them. This CDR3 region has 12 residues. CDR3 DNA: TGCGCCAGCAGGCTAGCGACAGATACGCAGTATTTT. Protein product: CASRLATDTQYF.

This clonotype was seen at least ten times. The gene calls are TRBV20-1 and TRBJ2-3; TRBD2 matches at 9 bases. The CDR3 is 14 residues long. V dropped 1 base and J dropped 4; count of bases not matched to a gene: 3. Germline V gene lookup returns CDR1 DFQATT and CDR2 SNEGSKA (reference sequence). The DNA of the CDR3 is TGCAGTGCTAGAGTCGGCGGGGGGGCAGATACGCAGTATTTT. The encoded protein is CSARVGGGADTQYF.

This clonotype was seen only a few times. One end of the junction does not line up with germline, which may come from a read error. V and J are TRBV5-4 and TRBJ2-1; 9 nucleotides line up with TRBD2. The CDR3 has 15 amino acids. The V gene's germline CDR1 is SGHNT and CDR2 YYREEE (reference sequence). The CDR3 DNA is TGTGCCAGCAGATTGGGAAGCGGGGGGATGAATGAGCAGTTCTTC. It is translated as CASRLGSGGMNEQFF.

This clonotype was detected only a few times. J is TRBJ1-1 and V is TRBV5-1; D unresolved. Germline CDR1 SGHRS, CDR2 YFSETQ. This CDR3 comprises 14 residues. Trimming shortened V by 4 bases and J by 4 bases, and 14 bases separated the two germline ends. CDR3 nucleotides: TGCGCCAGCAGCCCTGCTGGAATGGGCACTGAAGCTTTCTTT. Translation: CASSPAGMGTEAFF.

This clonotype has a handful of counts. CDR3: CASSLTSGYEQYV. The CDR3 bases are TGTGCCAGCAGCTTAACTAGCGGCTACGAGCAGTACGTC. The rearrangement links TRBV7-2 to TRBJ2-7; the match to TRBD2 covers 8 bases. The germline V gene has CDR1 SGHTA and CDR2 FQGNSA. J gave up 3 bases and V 2 bases, and 0 bases lay outside the gene matches. The CDR3 runs 13 residues.

V gene TRBV18 combines with J gene TRBJ2-7; D gene ambiguous. V was cut by 0 bases and J by 2 bases, with 11 bases left in between. The CDR3 extends over 15 amino acids. Germline CDR1 is KGHSH and CDR2 is LQKENI. The CDR3 DNA is TGTGCCAGCTCACCACCCTCGCGAGCCGCCTACGAGCAGTACTTC. Translation: CASSPPSRAAYEQYF.

V usage is TRBV21-1 and J usage is TRBJ2-7; TRBD1 is the table's D call, not checked against the DNA. TRBV21-1 represents a pseudogene. The CDR3 totals 14 residues. The CDR3 spells CASSKDRDTYEQYF. The CDR3 coding sequence is TGTGCCAGCAGCAAAGATAGGGACACCTACGAGCAGTACTTC.

This clonotype appeared many times. CDR3 in DNA: TGTGCCAGCAGCCAAGGACTAGCGGAATACACAGATACGCAGTATTTT. Residues: CASSQGLAEYTDTQYF. The genes are TRBV3-1 and TRBJ2-3; 9 nucleotides line up with TRBD2. The CDR3 extends over 16 amino acids. Germline values: CDR1 LGHDT, CDR2 YNNKEL (reference sequence). The trim removed 1 base at V and 2 bases at J, leaving 4 bases unmatched.

In its sample, this clonotype was seen a few times. The chain combines TRBV11-3 with TRBJ2-2, with D hard to call. Germline V gene sequence: CDR1 SGHNT, CDR2 YENEEA. Between the trimmed V and J ends, which lost 1 base and 5 bases, there was a span of 11 bases. This CDR3 comprises 15 residues. The CDR3 reads CASSLAGSVTGELFF. The CDR3 DNA sequence: TGTGCCAGCAGCTTAGCAGGCTCCGTGACCGGGGAGCTGTTTTTT.

This rearrangement joins TRBV20-1 to TRBJ2-5, with TRBD2 matching 8 bases. Germline V gene lookup returns CDR1 DFQATT and CDR2 SNEGSKA (reference sequence). The CDR3 extends over 14 amino acids. Trimming took 5 bases from V and 5 from J; bases not matched to a gene: 10. The CDR3 nucleotides are TGCAGTGCTCCATTAGCGGGGACATGGGAGACCCAGTACTTC. It is translated as CSAPLAGTWETQYF.

J is TRBJ2-1 and V is TRBV20-1; D is undetermined. V lost 5 bases and J 5 bases, leaving 10 bases between the germline ends. Germline values: CDR1 DFQATT, CDR2 SNEGSKA (reference sequence). The CDR3 spans 12 residues. CDR3 protein: CSASRDHNEQFF. The CDR3, as DNA: TGCAGTGCTTCCAGAGACCACAATGAGCAGTTCTTC.

This clonotype was observed a handful of times. The rearrangement uses TRBV12-3 or TRBV12-4 and TRBJ2-3, with 13 bases lining up with TRBD2. The CDR3 contains 16 residues. V gave up 1 base and J gave up 11 bases; unmatched junction bases: 9. For the CDR3, the DNA is TGTGCCAGCAGTTTAGTACTAGCGGGGGGGCCGGGAGAGCAGTATTTT. It translates to CASSLVLAGGPGEQYF.